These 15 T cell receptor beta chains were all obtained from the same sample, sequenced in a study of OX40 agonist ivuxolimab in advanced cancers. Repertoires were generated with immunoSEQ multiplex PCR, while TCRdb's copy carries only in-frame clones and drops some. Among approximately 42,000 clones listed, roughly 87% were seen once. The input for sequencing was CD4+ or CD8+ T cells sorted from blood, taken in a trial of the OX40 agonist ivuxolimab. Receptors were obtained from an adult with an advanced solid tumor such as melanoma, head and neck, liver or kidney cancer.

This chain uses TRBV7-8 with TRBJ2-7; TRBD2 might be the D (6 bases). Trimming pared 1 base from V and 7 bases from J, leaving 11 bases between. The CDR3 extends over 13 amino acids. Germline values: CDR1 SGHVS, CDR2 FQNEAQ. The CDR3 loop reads CASSLGPEGEQYV. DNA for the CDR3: TGTGCCAGCAGCTTAGGTCCGGAGGGGGAGCAGTACGTC.

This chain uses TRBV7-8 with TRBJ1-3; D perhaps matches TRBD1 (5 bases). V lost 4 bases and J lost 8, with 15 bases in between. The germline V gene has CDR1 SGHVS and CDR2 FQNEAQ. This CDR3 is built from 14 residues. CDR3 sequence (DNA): TGTGCCAGCAGCTCAGGCGGGGGGAAGGACACCATATATTTT. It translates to CASSSGGGKDTIYF.

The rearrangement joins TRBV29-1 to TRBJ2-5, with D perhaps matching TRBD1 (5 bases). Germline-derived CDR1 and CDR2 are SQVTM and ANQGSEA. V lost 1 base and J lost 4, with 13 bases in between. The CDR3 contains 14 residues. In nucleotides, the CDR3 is TGCAGCGTTGAAGTCCCAAGCCAGGGAGAGACCCAGTACTTC. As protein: CSVEVPSQGETQYF.

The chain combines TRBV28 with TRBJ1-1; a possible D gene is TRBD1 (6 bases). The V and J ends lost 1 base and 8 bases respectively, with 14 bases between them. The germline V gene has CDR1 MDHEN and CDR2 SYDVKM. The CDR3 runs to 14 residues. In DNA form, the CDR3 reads TGTGCCAGCAGTTTATTTGTCTCAGGGGAGGAAGCTTTCTTT. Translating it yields CASSLFVSGEEAFF.

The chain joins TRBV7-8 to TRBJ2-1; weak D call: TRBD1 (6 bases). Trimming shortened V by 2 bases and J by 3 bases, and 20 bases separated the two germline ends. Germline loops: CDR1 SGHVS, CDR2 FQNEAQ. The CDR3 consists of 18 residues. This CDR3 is CASSLRRGTSPYYNEQFF. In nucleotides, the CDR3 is TGTGCCAGCAGCTTAAGAAGGGGGACAAGCCCTTACTACAATGAGCAGTTCTTC.

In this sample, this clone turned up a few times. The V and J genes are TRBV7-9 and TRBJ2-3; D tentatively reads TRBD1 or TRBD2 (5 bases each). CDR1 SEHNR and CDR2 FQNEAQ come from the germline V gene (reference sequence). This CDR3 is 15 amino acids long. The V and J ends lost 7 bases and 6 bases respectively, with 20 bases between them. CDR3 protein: CASTHPGRLMDTQYF. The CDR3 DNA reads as TGTGCCAGCACCCACCCGGGACGTTTGATGGATACGCAGTATTTT.

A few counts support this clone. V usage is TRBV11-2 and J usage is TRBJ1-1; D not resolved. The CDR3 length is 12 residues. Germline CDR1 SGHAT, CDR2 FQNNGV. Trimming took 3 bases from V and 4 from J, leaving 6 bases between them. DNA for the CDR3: TGTGCCAGCAGCTTGATCGGCACTGAAGCTTTCTTT. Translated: CASSLIGTEAFF.

CDR3: CASSPQPGYGYSPLHF. Written as DNA, the CDR3 is TGTGCCAGCAGTCCCCAACCAGGGTATGGTTATTCACCCCTCCACTTT. The gene calls are TRBV27 and TRBJ1-6, with D possibly matching TRBD1 (5 bases). Looked up from germline, CDR1 is MNHEY and CDR2 is SMNVEV (reference sequence). The CDR3 covers 16 residues. Trimming removed 5 bases at V and 8 bases at J, with 19 bases between.

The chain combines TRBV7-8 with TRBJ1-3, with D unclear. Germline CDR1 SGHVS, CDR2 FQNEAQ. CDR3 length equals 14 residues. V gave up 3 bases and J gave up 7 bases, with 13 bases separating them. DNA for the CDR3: TGTGCCAGCAGCTTTAACACCCAAGGGAACACCATATATTTT. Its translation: CASSFNTQGNTIYF.

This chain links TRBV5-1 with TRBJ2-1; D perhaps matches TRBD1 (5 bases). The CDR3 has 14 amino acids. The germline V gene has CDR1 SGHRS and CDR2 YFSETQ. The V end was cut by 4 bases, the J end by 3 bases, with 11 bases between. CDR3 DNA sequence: TGCGCCAGCAGCACCCAGGGCTACTACAATGAGCAGTTCTTC. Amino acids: CASSTQGYYNEQFF. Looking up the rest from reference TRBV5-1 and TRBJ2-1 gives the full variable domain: KAGVTQTPRYLIKTRGQQVTLSCSPISGHRSVSWYQQTPGQGLQFLFEYFSETQRNKGNFPGRFSGRQFSNSRSEMNVSTLELGDSALYLCASSTQGYYNEQFFGPGTRLTVL.

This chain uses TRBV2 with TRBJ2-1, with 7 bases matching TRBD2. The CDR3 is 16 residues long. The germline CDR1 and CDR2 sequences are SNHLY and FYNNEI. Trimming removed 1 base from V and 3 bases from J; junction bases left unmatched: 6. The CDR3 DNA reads TGTGCCAGCAGTGAAGAGGGTGCTAGCGGCTACAATGAGCAGTTCTTC. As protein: CASSEEGASGYNEQFF.

DNA of the CDR3: TGTGCCAGCAGCTGGTACAGGGCTTTGAACACTGAAGCTTTCTTT. This sequence encodes CASSWYRALNTEAFF. The chain couples TRBV11-2 to TRBJ1-1, with D maybe TRBD1 (6 bases). The CDR3 covers 15 residues. Germline CDR1 reads SGHAT; CDR2 reads FQNNGV. V dropped 4 bases and J dropped 0 bases, with 12 bases sitting between them. Combining the CDR3 with reference TRBV11-2 and TRBJ1-1 gives the whole variable domain EAGVAQSPRYKIIEKRQSVAFWCNPISGHATLYWYQQILGQGPKLLIQFQNNGVVDDSQLPKDRFSAERLKGVDSTLKIQPAKLEDSAVYLCASSWYRALNTEAFFGQGTRLTVV.

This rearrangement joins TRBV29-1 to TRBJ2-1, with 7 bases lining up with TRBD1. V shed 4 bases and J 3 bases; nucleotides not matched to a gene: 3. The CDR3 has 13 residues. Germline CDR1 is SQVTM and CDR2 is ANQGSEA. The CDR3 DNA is TGCAGCGTTGTAGGGGGCGACTACAATGAGCAGTTCTTC. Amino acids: CSVVGGDYNEQFF.

The CDR3 is CASRPNRNTEAFF. The DNA for the CDR3 is TGTGCCAGCAGGCCGAACAGGAACACTGAAGCTTTCTTT. The V gene is TRBV6-5, the J gene TRBJ1-1; unclear D gene. Germline V gives CDR1 MNHEY, CDR2 SVGAGI. The V end was cut by 6 bases, the J end by 1 base, with 9 bases between. The CDR3 sequence is 13 residues long.

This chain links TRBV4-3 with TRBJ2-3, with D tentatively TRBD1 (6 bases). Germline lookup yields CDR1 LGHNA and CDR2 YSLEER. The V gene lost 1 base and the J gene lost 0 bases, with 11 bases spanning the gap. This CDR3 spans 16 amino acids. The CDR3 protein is CASSQGGTHSTDTQYF. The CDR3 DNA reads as TGCGCCAGCAGCCAAGGGGGGACACATAGCACAGATACGCAGTATTTT.